This TCR beta chain appears in the sequencing data of a study of blood T cell repertoires in COVID-19. Study in general: Acute and convalescent COVID-19 samples came from the United States, Italy and Spain. PBMCs, B-cell-depleted T cells, or T cells were the source of the cDNA or gDNA that made up the material.

In the source study's methods: Estimation of nucleated cell counts relied on the amplification of reference gene primers. Produced via immunoSEQ multiplex PCR; TCRdb's table is partial and in-frame only. From that table come the V and J calls and clone size; the DNA was used to work out D and trimming. The repertoire holds roughly 120,000 clones, 87% seen once, with more than 6% in the top ten. Material: peripheral blood. The sequence was obtained from a human donor in a cohort sampled during active COVID-19.

The DNA for the CDR3 is TGTGCCAGTAGTATGGACAGGGGAAATTCACCCCTCCACTTT. Translating it yields CASSMDRGNSPLHF. V gene TRBV19 combines with J gene TRBJ1-6; TRBD1 matches at 9 bases. Germline V gives CDR1 LNHDA, CDR2 SQIVND (reference sequence). The CDR3 has 14 amino acids. J lost 7 bases, V lost 3 bases, and 1 base had no gene match.